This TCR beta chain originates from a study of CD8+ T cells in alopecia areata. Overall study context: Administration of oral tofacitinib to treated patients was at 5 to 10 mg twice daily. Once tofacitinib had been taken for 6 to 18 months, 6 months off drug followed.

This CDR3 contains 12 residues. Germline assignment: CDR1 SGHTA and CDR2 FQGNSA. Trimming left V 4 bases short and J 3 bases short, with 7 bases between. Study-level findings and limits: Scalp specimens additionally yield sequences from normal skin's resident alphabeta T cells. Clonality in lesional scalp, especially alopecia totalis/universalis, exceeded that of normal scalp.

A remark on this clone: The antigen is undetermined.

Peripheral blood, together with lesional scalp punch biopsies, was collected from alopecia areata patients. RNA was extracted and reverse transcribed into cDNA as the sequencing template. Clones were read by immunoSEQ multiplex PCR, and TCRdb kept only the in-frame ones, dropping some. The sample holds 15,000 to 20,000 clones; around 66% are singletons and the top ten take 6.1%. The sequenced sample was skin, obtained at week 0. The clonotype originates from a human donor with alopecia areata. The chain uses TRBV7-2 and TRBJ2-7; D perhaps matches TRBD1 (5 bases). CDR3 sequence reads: CASSSQGYEQYF. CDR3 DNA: TGTGCCAGCAGCTCTCAGGGCTACGAGCAGTACTTC.